The present T cell receptor beta chain was sequenced within a study of human T cells and chemical hapten exposure. Study at large: Small pooled library volume differences mainly caused per-sample TCR yield variation. Study-level points and caveats: Sensitization with DPC brought no change to TCRs above 1 in 1000 in frequency.

The study extracted total RNA from unfractionated whole blood. This clonotype was observed at least ten times. Its target is not known. Unique molecular identifiers were attached to individual cDNA molecules during library preparation. Per the study methods: Samples had a median of around 88,000 TCRs, ranging roughly 20,000 to 690,600. Each CDR3 protein gets one entry after TCRdb re-called the reads with MiXCR. TCRdb's processing, not the study's, gives the V and J calls here. The data hold about 120,000 distinct CDR3 sequences, with about 8.9% observed a single time. Germline V gene lookup returns CDR1 MGHRA and CDR2 YSYEKL. CDR3 length: 14 amino acids. Deletions cut 0 bases from V and 6 bases from J, with 12 bases between.

Sequenced input: whole blood. The chain employs TRBV4-1 and TRBJ2-7; D remains ambiguous. This sequence was found in a human donor in good health. Some clones in this sample may be carry-over from other donors' samples. For the CDR3, the DNA is TGCGCCAGCAGCCAAGATCCCCTCACGGGCGAGCAGTACTTC. Encoded protein: CASSQDPLTGEQYF.